These 9 T cell receptor beta chains originate from one sample sequenced in a study of blood T cell repertoires in COVID-19. Sequencing used immunoSEQ multiplex PCR; TCRdb keeps in-frame clones, though not all of them. The sample yields tens of thousands of clones, approximately 89% seen once. Sequencing was performed on peripheral blood. These receptor sequences come from a man aged 60-69 years with acute or convalescent COVID-19.

The genes are TRBV7-2 and TRBJ1-4; a possible D gene is TRBD1 (5 bases). Looked up from germline, CDR1 is SGHTA and CDR2 is FQGNSA. Trimming cost V 7 bases and J 6 bases, with 18 bases left between them. The CDR3 runs 15 residues. CDR3 loop: CASTGGSGVYEKLFF. As DNA, the CDR3 is TGTGCCAGCACCGGTGGGTCGGGGGTATATGAAAAACTGTTTTTT.

CDR3 residues: CATSSLDRGRGNTEAFF. The CDR3 coding sequence is TGTGCCACCAGCAGCCTCGACAGGGGCCGTGGGAACACTGAAGCTTTCTTT. The chain links TRBV15 to TRBJ1-1, with 8 bases matching TRBD1. Germline trimming cut 3 bases from V and 1 base from J; bases unmatched to any gene: 10. The CDR3 spans 17 residues. Germline assignment: CDR1 LNHNV and CDR2 YYDKDF (reference sequence).

The CDR3 DNA is TGTGCCAGCAGCTCCGATAGCGGGGGGATCCATGGCTACACCTTC. Translation: CASSSDSGGIHGYTF. The rearrangement joins TRBV7-6 to TRBJ1-2, with a possible D match to TRBD1 (5 bases). V gave up 4 bases and J gave up 6 bases, with 18 bases separating them. This CDR3 is 15 amino acids long. Germline V gene sequence: CDR1 SGHVS, CDR2 FNYEAQ.

This sequence joins TRBV21-1 and TRBJ2-7; the tabulated D call, TRBD1, remains unverified against the DNA. TRBV21-1 is a known pseudogene. The CDR3 runs to 14 residues. The CDR3 nucleotides are TGTGCCAGCAGCCCTCGACAGGGTAACTACGAGCAGTACTTC. Its translation: CASSPRQGNYEQYF.

V usage is TRBV6-5 and J usage is TRBJ1-5; D is possibly TRBD1 (5 bases). V dropped 0 bases and J dropped 4 bases, with 7 bases sitting between them. The CDR3 loop spans 14 amino acids. CDR1 is MNHEY and CDR2 is SVGAGI in the germline V gene. For the CDR3, the DNA is TGTGCCAGCAGTTACTCAGGGGCTAATCAGCCCCAGCATTTT. This codes for CASSYSGANQPQHF.

The rearrangement links TRBV2 to TRBJ2-7; 10 bases match TRBD1. J lost 3 bases, V lost 0 bases, and 5 bases had no gene match. The CDR3 is made up of 16 amino acids. CDR1 and CDR2 from the germline V gene are SNHLY and FYNNEI. CDR3 amino acids: CASSEAGTGALYEQYF. The CDR3 DNA reads as TGTGCCAGCAGTGAAGCGGGGACAGGGGCGCTCTACGAGCAGTACTTC.

The J gene is TRBJ1-2, the V gene TRBV30; D possibly corresponds to TRBD1 (5 bases). V lost 2 bases, J lost 5 bases, and 12 bases lay in between. This CDR3 contains 13 residues. The germline V gene has CDR1 GTSNPN and CDR2 SVGIG (reference sequence). The chain's CDR3 is CAWSPGHAYGYTF. The CDR3 region has the DNA TGTGCCTGGAGTCCTGGACACGCATATGGCTACACCTTC.

This CDR3 is CATSRDGNGGQPQHF. Written as DNA, the CDR3 is TGTGCCACCAGCAGAGATGGTAACGGTGGTCAGCCCCAGCATTTT. The rearrangement uses TRBV15 and TRBJ1-5; the D is unclear. The CDR3 is made up of 15 amino acids. The germline V and J ends were trimmed by 0 bases and 6 bases, with 12 bases remaining between them. Per the germline V gene, CDR1 is LNHNV and CDR2 is YYDKDF (reference sequence).

The chain carries TRBV7-8 and TRBJ1-1, with unresolved D. V lost 0 bases and J 0 bases, leaving 2 bases between the germline ends. Germline CDR1 is SGHVS and CDR2 is FQNEAQ. This CDR3 has 13 amino acids. The CDR3 DNA is TGTGCCAGCAGCTTAGCCATGAACACTGAAGCTTTCTTT. Amino acids: CASSLAMNTEAFF. Drawing the rest from reference TRBV7-8 and TRBJ1-1, the complete variable domain is GAGVSQSPRYKVAKRGQDVALRCDPISGHVSLFWYQQALGQGPEFLTYFQNEAQLDKSGLPSDRFFAERPEGSVSTLKIQRTQQEDSAVYLCASSLAMNTEAFFGQGTRLTVV.